This TCR beta chain was obtained from a study of blood T cell repertoires in COVID-19. Study-wide background: PBMCs, B-cell-depleted T cells, or T cells were the source of the cDNA or gDNA that made up the material.

The germline V gene encodes CDR1 ENHRY and CDR2 SYGVKD. The CDR3 contains 13 residues. The V end lost 4 bases, the J end lost 4 bases, and 11 bases lay between the germline ends. TCRdb keeps only in-frame clones here, not all; method: immunoSEQ multiplex PCR. The sample records about 100,000 clones, roughly nine tenths being singletons. The sequence was collected from a man in his forties or fifties with active COVID-19. V gene TRBV10-3 combines with J gene TRBJ2-7, with a weak D call TRBD2 (7 bases). The sample taken for sequencing was peripheral blood. The CDR3 reads CAISAQGGYEQYV. The CDR3 DNA is TGTGCCATCAGTGCACAGGGAGGGTACGAGCAGTACGTC.